This T cell receptor beta chain stems from a study of shared clonotypes between healthy human individuals. As for the study in general: Three CD4 naive, three CD4 memory, two CD8 naive and one CD8 memory plate were used per donor.

Partitioning of CD4+ cells yielded a CD45RA+ naive subset and a CD45RA-negative memory subset. Trimming cost V 6 bases and J 7 bases, with 18 bases left between them. CDR1 and CDR2 from the germline V gene are SNHLY and FYNNEI. CDR3 length equals 14 residues. Study results and limitations: It was observed that roughly 5% of naive CD4 clonotypes were shared across several donors. Large sequencing depth failed to make sorted-subset sequencing complete, rarefaction showed.

Regarding this clone: The antigen remains undetermined.

Sequencing used immunoSEQ multiplex PCR; TCRdb keeps in-frame clones, though not all of them. The table shows around 2.5 million clones, with over 85% occurring only once. Material: naive CD4+ T cells from PBMCs. Subset specified: CD45RA+ positively selected. This rearrangement joins TRBV2 to TRBJ1-1; TRBD1 is a possible D gene (6 bases). The clonotype originates from a man between 18 and 35 years old in good health. Some clones in this sample may be carry-over from other donors' samples. The DNA of the CDR3 is TGTGCCAGCAGGCTCATTGGGACAATTGGTGAAGCTTTCTTT. This codes for CASRLIGTIGEAFF.